The rows below give T cell receptor beta chains drawn from one sample of a study of beta chain features in type 1 diabetes. Only in-frame clones appear in the TCRdb table, and some are missing; sequencing was by immunoSEQ multiplex PCR. The repertoire includes 350,000 to 450,000 clones, around 13% of them detected once, and around 0.035% sits in the top ten. What was sequenced was naive CD4+ T cells from blood. The receptors here all came from a man between 25 and 39 years old in good health. Both conserved end residues are part of each CDR3. D genes are given only for firm matches. Only some rows state a clone size, as once, few, many or a class for expanded clones.

V: TRBV7-9; D: -; J: TRBJ2-5; size: few; DNA: TGTGCCAGCAGCCGCAGGGCGGGGGCTCAAGAGACCCAGTACTTC; CDR3: CASSRRAGAQETQYF
V: TRBV4-3; D: -; J: TRBJ2-1; size: few; DNA: TGCGCCAGCAGCCCAAGCAGGGGCTCCTACAATGAGCAGTTCTTC; CDR3: CASSPSRGSYNEQFF
V: TRBV6-5; D: -; J: TRBJ2-3; size: few; DNA: TGTGCCAGCGGGCGCGGGACGGCTAGCACAGATACGCAGTATTTT; CDR3: CASGRGTASTDTQYF
V: TRBV18; D: -; J: TRBJ2-7; size: -; DNA: TGTGCCAGCTCACCAAACGGACAGACCTACGAGCAGTACTTC; CDR3: CASSPNGQTYEQYF
V: TRBV6-5; D: TRBD2; J: TRBJ2-3; size: few; DNA: TGTGCCAGCAGTCGCGGGGGAGACACAGATACGCAGTATTTT; CDR3: CASSRGGDTDTQYF
V: TRBV11-2; D: TRBD1; J: TRBJ2-5; size: few; DNA: TGTGCCAGCAGCCCGGACAGGGGGATTCAAGAGACCCAGTACTTC; CDR3: CASSPDRGIQETQYF
V: TRBV7-2; D: -; J: TRBJ1-2; size: few; DNA: TGTGCCAGCAGCTTAGGCCAGGGGCAGCAGAGCGACTACACCTTC; CDR3: CASSLGQGQQSDYTF
V: TRBV10-3; D: TRBD2; J: TRBJ2-1; size: many; DNA: TGTGCCATCACCGTTAGCGGGAGGATTTACAATGAGCAGTTCTTC; CDR3: CAITVSGRIYNEQFF
V: TRBV7-2; D: TRBD2; J: TRBJ2-3; size: -; DNA: TGTGCCAGCAGCCGGCGGGGGGCTAGCGGGGGGAATACGCAGTATTTT; CDR3: CASSRRGASGGNTQYF
V: TRBV19; D: TRBD1; J: TRBJ2-3; size: few; DNA: TGTGCCAGTAGTGACAGGGGGCAGGCAGATACGCAGTATTTT; CDR3: CASSDRGQADTQYF
V: TRBV10-1; D: -; J: TRBJ2-7; size: -; DNA: TGCGCCAGCAGTGAGTCGGGCAGCGACGAGCAGTACTTC; CDR3: CASSESGSDEQYF
V: TRBV30; D: -; J: TRBJ1-2; size: few; DNA: TGTGCCTGGAAAGGCCGAAACTATGGCTACACCTTC; CDR3: CAWKGRNYGYTF
V: TRBV4-1; D: -; J: TRBJ2-5; size: -; DNA: TGCGCCAGCAGCCAAAACTATTGGGAGACCCAGTACTTC; CDR3: CASSQNYWETQYF
V: TRBV7-2; D: -; J: TRBJ1-2; size: -; DNA: TGTGCCAGCAGCTTAGTTTCCGGGGGCGCGGAAGGCTACACCTTC; CDR3: CASSLVSGGAEGYTF
V: TRBV29-1; D: -; J: TRBJ2-1; size: few; DNA: TGCAGCGTGACGACTCCAGCGGGTTACAATGAGCAGTTCTTC; CDR3: CSVTTPAGYNEQFF
V: TRBV6-5; D: -; J: TRBJ1-2; size: few; DNA: TGTGCCAGCAGCCGGGGACTGTTCTATGGCTACACCTTC; CDR3: CASSRGLFYGYTF
V: TRBV14; D: TRBD2; J: TRBJ2-3; size: -; DNA: TGTGCCAGCAGGCTAGCGGGGGGGCCTCCAGATACGCAGTATTTT; CDR3: CASRLAGGPPDTQYF
V: TRBV4-3; D: -; J: TRBJ2-1; size: few; DNA: TGCGCCAGCAGCCAAGGGCTAGTGGGCAACAATGAGCAGTTCTTC; CDR3: CASSQGLVGNNEQFF
V: TRBV7-9; D: -; J: TRBJ2-7; size: few; DNA: TGTGCCAGCAGCCCCCCCGGGGCAATCGGAAACGAGCAGTACTTC; CDR3: CASSPPGAIGNEQYF
V: TRBV9; D: -; J: TRBJ2-1; size: few; DNA: TGTGCCAGCAGCGTAGTTGCGGGCCGCAATGAGCAGTTCTTC; CDR3: CASSVVAGRNEQFF